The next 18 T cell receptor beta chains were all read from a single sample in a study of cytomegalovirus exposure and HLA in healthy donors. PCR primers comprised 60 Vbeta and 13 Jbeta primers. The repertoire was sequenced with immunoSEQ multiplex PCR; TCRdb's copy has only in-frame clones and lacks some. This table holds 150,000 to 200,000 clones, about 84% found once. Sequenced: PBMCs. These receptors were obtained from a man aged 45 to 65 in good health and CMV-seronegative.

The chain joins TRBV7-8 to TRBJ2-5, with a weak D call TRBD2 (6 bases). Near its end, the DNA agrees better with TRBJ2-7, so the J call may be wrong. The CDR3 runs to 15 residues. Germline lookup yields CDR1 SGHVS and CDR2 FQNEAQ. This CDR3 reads CASSLGVAGTYEQYF. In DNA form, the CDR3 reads TGTGCCAGCAGCTTAGGCGTTGCGGGGACCTACGAGCAGTACTTC.

The CDR3 reads CASSIRDRDTEAFF. DNA of the CDR3: TGTGCCAGCAGCATCCGGGACAGGGACACTGAAGCTTTCTTT. The rearrangement uses TRBV7-2 and TRBJ1-1, with 9 nucleotides matching TRBD1. The CDR3 extends over 14 amino acids. The germline V gene has CDR1 SGHTA and CDR2 FQGNSA. Unmatched junction bases numbered 4, after V lost 5 bases and J lost 3 bases.

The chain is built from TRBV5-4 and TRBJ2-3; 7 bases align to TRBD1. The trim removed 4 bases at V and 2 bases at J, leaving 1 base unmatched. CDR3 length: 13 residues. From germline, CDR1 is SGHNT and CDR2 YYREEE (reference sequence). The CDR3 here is CASSGTVTDTQYF. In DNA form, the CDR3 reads TGTGCCAGCAGCGGGACAGTCACAGATACGCAGTATTTT.

CDR3 residues: CSVSGQGNTEAFF. DNA of the CDR3: TGCAGCGTCTCGGGACAGGGGAACACTGAAGCTTTCTTT. The rearrangement joins TRBV29-1 to TRBJ1-1; 9 nucleotides agree with TRBD1. Germline CDR1 and CDR2: SQVTM and ANQGSEA. The V gene end was trimmed by 6 bases and the J gene end by 1 base; junction bases not matched to a gene: 3. The CDR3 is made up of 13 amino acids.

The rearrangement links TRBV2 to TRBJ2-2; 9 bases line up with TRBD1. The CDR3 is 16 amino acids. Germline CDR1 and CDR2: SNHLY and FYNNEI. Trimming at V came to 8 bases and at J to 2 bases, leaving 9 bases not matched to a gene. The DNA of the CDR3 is TGTGCCAGCGATCGGGACAGGGCCCCCAACACCGGGGAGCTGTTTTTT. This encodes CASDRDRAPNTGELFF.

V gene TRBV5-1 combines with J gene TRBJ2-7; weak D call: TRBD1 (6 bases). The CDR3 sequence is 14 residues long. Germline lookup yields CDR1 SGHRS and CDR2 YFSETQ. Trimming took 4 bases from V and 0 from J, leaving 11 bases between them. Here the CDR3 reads CASSPGHSSYEQYF. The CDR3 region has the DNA TGCGCCAGCAGCCCGGGACACAGCTCCTACGAGCAGTACTTC. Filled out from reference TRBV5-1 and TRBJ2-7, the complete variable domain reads KAGVTQTPRYLIKTRGQQVTLSCSPISGHRSVSWYQQTPGQGLQFLFEYFSETQRNKGNFPGRFSGRQFSNSRSEMNVSTLELGDSALYLCASSPGHSSYEQYFGPGTRLTVT.

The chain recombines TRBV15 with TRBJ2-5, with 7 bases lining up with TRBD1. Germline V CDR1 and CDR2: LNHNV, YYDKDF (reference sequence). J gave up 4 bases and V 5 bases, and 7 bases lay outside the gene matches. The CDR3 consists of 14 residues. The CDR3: CATSASRDRETQYF. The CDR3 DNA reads TGTGCCACCAGCGCCTCTAGGGACAGAGAGACCCAGTACTTC.

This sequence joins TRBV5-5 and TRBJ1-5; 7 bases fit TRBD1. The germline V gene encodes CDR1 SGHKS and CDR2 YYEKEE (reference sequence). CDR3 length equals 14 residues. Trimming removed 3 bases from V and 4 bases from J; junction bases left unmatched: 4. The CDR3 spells CASSSGQPNQPQHF. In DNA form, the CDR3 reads TGTGCCAGCAGCTCGGGACAGCCAAATCAGCCCCAGCATTTT. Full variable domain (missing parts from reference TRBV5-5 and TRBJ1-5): DAGVTQSPTHLIKTRGQQVTLRCSPISGHKSVSWYQQVLGQGPQFIFQYYEKEERGRGNFPDRFSARQFPNYSSELNVNALLLGDSALYLCASSSGQPNQPQHFGDGTRLSIL.

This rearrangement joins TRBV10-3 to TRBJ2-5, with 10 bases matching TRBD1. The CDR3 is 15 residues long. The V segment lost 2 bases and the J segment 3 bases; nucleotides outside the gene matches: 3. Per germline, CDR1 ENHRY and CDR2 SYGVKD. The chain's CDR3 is CAISEDRGPKETQYF. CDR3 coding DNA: TGTGCCATCAGTGAGGACAGGGGGCCAAAAGAGACCCAGTACTTC.

This CDR3 is CASSLVIGHNTYEQYF. CDR3 nucleotide sequence: TGCGCCAGCAGCTTGGTTATCGGACACAACACCTACGAGCAGTACTTC. The rearrangement links TRBV5-1 to TRBJ2-5; D may be TRBD1 (5 bases). The J call could be wrong; TRBJ2-7 is a better fit for the DNA end. CDR1 and CDR2 from the germline V gene are SGHRS and YFSETQ. The CDR3 totals 16 residues.

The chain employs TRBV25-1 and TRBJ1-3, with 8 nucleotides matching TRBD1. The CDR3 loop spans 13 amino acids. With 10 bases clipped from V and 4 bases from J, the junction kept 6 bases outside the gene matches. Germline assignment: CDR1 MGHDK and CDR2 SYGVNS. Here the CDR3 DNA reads TGTGCCAATCGGACAGGGAAAGGAAACACCATATATTTT. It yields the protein CANRTGKGNTIYF.

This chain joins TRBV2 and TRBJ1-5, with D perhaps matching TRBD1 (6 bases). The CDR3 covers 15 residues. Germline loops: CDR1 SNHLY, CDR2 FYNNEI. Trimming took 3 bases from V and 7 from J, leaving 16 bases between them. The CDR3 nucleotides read TGTGCCAGCAGTGAGCTAACTACAGGGTACCAGCCCCAGCATTTT. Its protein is CASSELTTGYQPQHF.

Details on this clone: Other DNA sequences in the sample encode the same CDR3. CDR3 loop: CASSVRDNEQFF. CDR3 coding DNA: TGTGCCAGCAGCGTTCGCGACAATGAGCAGTTCTTC. The chain is built from TRBV9 and TRBJ2-1; unclear D gene. The V end was cut by 2 bases, the J end by 5 bases, with 5 bases between. This CDR3 is 12 amino acids long. The germline V gene has CDR1 SGDLS and CDR2 YYNGEE.

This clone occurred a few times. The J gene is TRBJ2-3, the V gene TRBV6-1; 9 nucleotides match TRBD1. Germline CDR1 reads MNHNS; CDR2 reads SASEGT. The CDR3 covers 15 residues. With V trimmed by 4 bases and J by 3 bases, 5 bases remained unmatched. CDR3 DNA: TGTGCCAGCAGTGGCCGGGACAGGGCGACAGATACGCAGTATTTT. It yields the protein CASSGRDRATDTQYF.

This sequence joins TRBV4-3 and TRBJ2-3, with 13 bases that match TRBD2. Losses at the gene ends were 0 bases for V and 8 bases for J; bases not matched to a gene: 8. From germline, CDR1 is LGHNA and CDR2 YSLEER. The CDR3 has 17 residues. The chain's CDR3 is CASSQETSGGHGGTQYF. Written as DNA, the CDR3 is TGCGCCAGCAGCCAAGAGACTAGCGGGGGGCATGGTGGTACGCAGTATTTT.

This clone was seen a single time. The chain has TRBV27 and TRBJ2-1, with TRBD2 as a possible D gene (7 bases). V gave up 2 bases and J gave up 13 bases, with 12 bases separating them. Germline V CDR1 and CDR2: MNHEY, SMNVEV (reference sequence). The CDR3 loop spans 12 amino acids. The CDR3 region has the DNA TGTGCCAGCAGTTTAAGAGGGGGGGGACAGTTCTTC. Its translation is CASSLRGGGQFF.

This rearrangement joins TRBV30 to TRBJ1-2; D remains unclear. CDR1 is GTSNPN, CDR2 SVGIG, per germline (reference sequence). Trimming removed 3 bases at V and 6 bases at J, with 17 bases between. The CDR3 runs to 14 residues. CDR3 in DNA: TGTGCCTGGAGGGGGAGGGAAGGATCGAATGGCTACACCTTC. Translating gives CAWRGREGSNGYTF.

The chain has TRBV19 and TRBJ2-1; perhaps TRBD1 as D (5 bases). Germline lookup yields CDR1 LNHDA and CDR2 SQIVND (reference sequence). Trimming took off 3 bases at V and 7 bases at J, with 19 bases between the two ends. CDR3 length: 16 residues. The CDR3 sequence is CASSIQGSDPLNEQFF. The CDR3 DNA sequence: TGTGCCAGTAGTATTCAGGGTTCGGACCCACTTAATGAGCAGTTCTTC.